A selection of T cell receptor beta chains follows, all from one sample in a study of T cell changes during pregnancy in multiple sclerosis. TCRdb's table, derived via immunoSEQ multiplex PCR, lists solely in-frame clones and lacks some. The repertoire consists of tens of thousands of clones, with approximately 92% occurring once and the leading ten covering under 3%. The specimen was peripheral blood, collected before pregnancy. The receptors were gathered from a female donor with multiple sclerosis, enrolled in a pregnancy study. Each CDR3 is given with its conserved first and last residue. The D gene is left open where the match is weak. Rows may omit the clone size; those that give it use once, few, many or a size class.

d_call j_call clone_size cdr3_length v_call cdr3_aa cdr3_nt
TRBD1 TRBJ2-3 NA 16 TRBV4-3 CASSPRQGAPGDTQYF TGCGCCAGCAGCCCAAGACAGGGGGCGCCGGGAGATACGCAGTATTTT
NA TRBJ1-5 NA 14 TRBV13 CASSLGPGYQPQHF TGTGCCAGCAGCTTAGGCCCAGGGTATCAGCCCCAGCATTTT
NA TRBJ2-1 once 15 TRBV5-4 CASSLELQGSNEQFF TGTGCCAGCAGCTTGGAGTTGCAGGGGAGTAATGAGCAGTTCTTC
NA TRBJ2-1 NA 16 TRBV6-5 CASSYSSPGSGREQFF TGTGCCAGCAGTTACTCTAGCCCCGGGAGTGGAAGAGAGCAGTTCTTC
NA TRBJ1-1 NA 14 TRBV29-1 CSVENGGGGTEAFF TGCAGCGTTGAAAATGGGGGGGGCGGCACTGAAGCTTTCTTT
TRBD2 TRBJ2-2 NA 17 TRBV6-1 CASSEAIAGGYTGELFF TGTGCCAGCAGTGAAGCAATAGCGGGAGGGTATACCGGGGAGCTGTTTTTT
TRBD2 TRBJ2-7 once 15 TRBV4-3 CASSQALAGANEQYF TGCGCCAGCAGCCAAGCCCTAGCGGGAGCGAACGAGCAGTACTTC
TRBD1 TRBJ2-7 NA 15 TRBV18 CASSPGQGSSYEQYF TGTGCCAGCTCACCAGGACAGGGGAGCTCCTACGAGCAGTACTTC
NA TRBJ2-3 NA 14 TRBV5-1 CASSLGSSTDTQYF TGCGCCAGCAGCTTGGGCAGTAGCACAGATACGCAGTATTTT
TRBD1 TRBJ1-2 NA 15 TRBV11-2 CASSSGDRASRGYTF TGTGCCAGCAGCTCCGGGGACAGGGCTTCGAGGGGCTACACCTTC
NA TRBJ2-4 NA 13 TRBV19 CASSRRGGNIQYF TGTGCCAGTAGTCGACGCGGTGGAAACATTCAGTACTTC
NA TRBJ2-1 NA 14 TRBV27 CASSGRTLNNEQFF TGTGCCAGCAGTGGACGGACTCTGAACAATGAGCAGTTCTTC
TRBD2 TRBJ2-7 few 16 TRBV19 CASSMGGAGGVYEQYF TGTGCCAGTAGTATGGGCGGAGCGGGAGGGGTCTACGAGCAGTACTTC
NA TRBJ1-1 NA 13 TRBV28 CASSETRNTEAFF TGTGCCAGCAGTGAAACAAGAAACACTGAAGCTTTCTTT
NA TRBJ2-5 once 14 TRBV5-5 CASSLTGFQETQYF TGTGCCAGCAGCTTGACGGGGTTCCAAGAGACCCAGTACTTC
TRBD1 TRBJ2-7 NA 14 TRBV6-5 CASSGGQGGYEQYF TGTGCCAGCAGTGGAGGACAGGGGGGCTACGAGCAGTACTTC
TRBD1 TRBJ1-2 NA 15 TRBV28 CASRSTGGQNYGYTF TGTGCCAGCAGATCCACAGGGGGCCAAAACTATGGCTACACCTTC
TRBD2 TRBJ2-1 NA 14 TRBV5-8 CASSPSGNGNEQFF TGTGCCAGCAGCCCTAGCGGGAACGGTAATGAGCAGTTCTTC
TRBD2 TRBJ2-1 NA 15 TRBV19 CASRQEAGSTDEQFF TGTGCCAGTAGACAAGAAGCGGGGTCCACGGATGAGCAGTTCTTC
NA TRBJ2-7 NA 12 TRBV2 CASSQDSFQQYF TGTGCCAGCAGTCAGGACAGCTTCCAGCAGTACTTC
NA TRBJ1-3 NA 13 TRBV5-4 CASSDHRANTIYF TGTGCCAGCAGCGACCACAGGGCGAACACCATATATTTT
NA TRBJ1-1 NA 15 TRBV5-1 CASSVTDFGGTEAFF TGCGCCAGCAGCGTAACGGACTTCGGAGGTACTGAAGCTTTCTTT
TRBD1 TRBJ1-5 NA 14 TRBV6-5 CASSTTGVYQPQHF TGTGCCAGCAGCACCACAGGGGTGTATCAGCCCCAGCATTTT
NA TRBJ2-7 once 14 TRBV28 CASSFGGATDEQYF TGTGCCAGCAGTTTTGGGGGGGCCACAGACGAGCAGTACTTC